Shown below are 12 T cell receptor beta chains from a single sample sequenced in a study of T cell clonotyping in hematopoietic cell transplantation (dated by TCRdb to about 2021). Libraries were made using the immunoSEQ multiplex PCR assay. The clones in this table, taken by TCRdb from immuneACCESS, are in-frame only. Not every clone is retained; where verified, under half of the shortfall comes from an unresolved V gene, and the cause of the rest is unknown. The table for this sample lists roughly 30,000 clones; approximately 90% of them were counted only once. 9.5% to 12% of the sample comes from the top ten. This sample's time point label indicates: 100 days after allo-HCT. The sample here was PBMCs, taken 100 days after allogeneic stem cell transplant. Receptors originate from a female patient aged 50 to 60 who had an allogeneic stem cell transplant from a related donor, so the T cells may come from the graft donor. Some clones in this sample may be carry-over from other donors' samples.

The chain joins TRBV6-1 to TRBJ1-6, with TRBD1 as a possible D gene (5 bases). This CDR3 spans 15 amino acids. V lost 6 bases and J 14 bases, leaving 23 bases between the germline ends. Germline CDR1 MNHNS, CDR2 SASEGT. DNA of the CDR3: TGTGCCAGCAGAGGGCCGGGACGCCCCGCTTGGGCCCTCCACTTT. Protein: CASRGPGRPAWALHF.

The chain couples TRBV6-5 to TRBJ2-7, with TRBD1 identical over 8 bases. V shed 2 bases and J 4 bases; nucleotides not matched to a gene: 7. Germline V gives CDR1 MNHEY, CDR2 SVGAGI. CDR3 length: 15 residues. The CDR3 reads CASSYRQGRRYEQYF. The CDR3 DNA reads TGTGCCAGCAGTTACCGACAGGGGCGAAGGTACGAGCAGTACTTC.

As DNA, the CDR3 is TGTGCCAGCAGCTCCGGTCAGGGGAACACTGAAGCTTTCTTT. It specifies CASSSGQGNTEAFF. The gene calls are TRBV28 and TRBJ1-1; possible D gene TRBD1, 5 bases. Per the germline V gene, CDR1 is MDHEN and CDR2 is SYDVKM. V lost 6 bases and J 1 base, leaving 12 bases between the germline ends. This CDR3 is built from 14 residues.

The chain combines TRBV15 with TRBJ1-6; the D is unclear. The germline CDR1 and CDR2 sequences are LNHNV and YYDKDF (reference sequence). The V and J ends lost 3 bases and 0 bases respectively, with 9 bases between them. The CDR3 consists of 16 residues. The CDR3 sequence: CATSRDLSSYNSPLHF. The CDR3 region has the DNA TGTGCCACCAGCAGGGACCTGAGCTCCTATAATTCACCCCTCCACTTT.

The genes are TRBV30 and TRBJ2-1, with TRBD2 matching over 11 bases. V was pared by 0 bases and J by 3 bases, with 7 bases of the junction left unmatched. The CDR3 runs to 17 residues. Germline loops: CDR1 GTSNPN, CDR2 SVGIG (reference sequence). CDR3 loop: CAWSVGLAGGLYNEQFF. The CDR3 DNA sequence: TGTGCCTGGAGTGTAGGGCTAGCGGGGGGCCTCTACAATGAGCAGTTCTTC.

The chain uses TRBV25-1 and TRBJ2-7; perhaps TRBD2 as D (5 bases). CDR1 and CDR2 (germline): MGHDK, SYGVNS. V was clipped by 1 base and J by 0 bases, with 10 bases between them. The CDR3 runs 15 residues. The CDR3 region is CASSELETNSYEQYF. The CDR3 bases are TGTGCCAGCAGTGAATTGGAGACTAACTCCTACGAGCAGTACTTC.

The chain links TRBV5-1 to TRBJ1-1; no clear D. This CDR3 comprises 14 residues. V was pared by 4 bases and J by 1 base, with 11 bases between. Germline V gene lookup returns CDR1 SGHRS and CDR2 YFSETQ. DNA of the CDR3: TGCGCCAGCAGCCCAGGCGTGCCGAACACTGAAGCTTTCTTT. Its protein product is CASSPGVPNTEAFF.

This rearrangement joins TRBV2 to TRBJ2-1; no clear D gene. Trimming stripped 4 bases from V and 6 bases from J, with 4 bases between. CDR3 length: 11 amino acids. Germline V lookup: CDR1 SNHLY, CDR2 FYNNEI. The CDR3 loop is CASSVGNEQFF. DNA of the CDR3: TGTGCCAGCAGTGTAGGCAATGAGCAGTTCTTC.

The chain links TRBV7-9 to TRBJ1-2; TRBD1 matches at 8 bases. The CDR3 contains 17 residues. V lost 2 bases to trimming and J lost 0 bases; unmatched junction nucleotides: 8. CDR1 is SEHNR, CDR2 FQNEAQ, per germline (reference sequence). The chain's CDR3 is CASSLSGQGKSNYGYTF. The DNA of the CDR3 is TGTGCCAGCAGCTTATCTGGACAGGGCAAGTCTAACTATGGCTACACCTTC.

The CDR3 bases are TGTGCCAGCAGTTATTCCCGGTTTCCTAACTATGGCTACACCTTC. Encoded protein: CASSYSRFPNYGYTF. J is TRBJ1-2 and V is TRBV6-5; D not certain. CDR3 size: 15 residues. The V end lost 3 bases, the J end lost 0 bases, and 11 bases lay between the germline ends. Germline values: CDR1 MNHEY, CDR2 SVGAGI.

The gene calls are TRBV7-2 and TRBJ1-1, with D maybe TRBD1 (6 bases). This CDR3 has 15 amino acids. Trimming shortened V by 1 base and J by 3 bases, and 12 bases separated the two germline ends. Germline V gives CDR1 SGHTA, CDR2 FQGNSA. The CDR3 DNA reads as TGTGCCAGCAGCTTAGACCCGGGGGCATACACTGAAGCTTTCTTT. This codes for CASSLDPGAYTEAFF.

This chain uses TRBV2 with TRBJ2-3; 11 bases align to TRBD2. J gave up 6 bases and V 11 bases, and 10 bases lay outside the gene matches. The germline gives CDR1 SNHLY, CDR2 FYNNEI. This CDR3 is built from 14 residues. The CDR3 sequence is CAFREASGGDTQYF. In nucleotides, the CDR3 is TGTGCCTTCCGAGAGGCTAGCGGGGGGGATACGCAGTATTTT.